The clone carrying this T cell receptor beta chain was observed at least ten times. This entry comes from a study of T cells of healthy individuals. TCRdb ran MiXCR on the 5' RACE reads and lists one entry per CDR3 protein. The data hold around 98,000 distinct CDR3 sequences, with 17% observed a single time. The receptor was derived from a human donor in good health.

Here the CDR3 DNA reads TGTGCCAGCAGCAAGCGGACAGTCTCCTATAATTCACCCCTCCACTTT. This gives the protein CASSKRTVSYNSPLHF. The gene calls are TRBV7-2 and TRBJ1-6; TRBD1 might be the D (6 bases). This CDR3 is 16 amino acids long. From germline, CDR1 is SGHTA and CDR2 FQGNSA. Between the trimmed V and J ends, which lost 5 bases and 0 bases, there was a span of 11 bases.